A selection of T cell receptor beta chains follows, all from one sample in a study of T cell repertoires in cytomegalovirus infection. TCRdb reprocessed the reads with MiXCR, giving one entry per CDR3 protein. The sample includes approximately 700,000 distinct CDR3 sequences, approximately 34% of them seen just once. The sample taken for sequencing was PBMCs. The receptors come from a human donor in good health (CMV status not recorded). Some clones in this sample may be carry-over from other donors' samples. The CDR3 runs from the conserved cysteine through the conserved F or W. A D gene is named only where the DNA matches it firmly. Size is stated for part of the rows, as once, few or many counts, or as a class when the clone is expanded.

CDR3 length: 16
V gene: TRBV7-3
clone size: NA
D gene: TRBD2
J gene: TRBJ2-1
CDR3 DNA: TGTGCCAGCAGCTTCCGACGGGGGGGCCCCCACAATGAGCAGTTCTTC
CDR3 protein: CASSFRRGGPHNEQFF

CDR3 length: 14
V gene: TRBV28
clone size: NA
D gene: NA
J gene: TRBJ1-6
CDR3 DNA: TGTGCCAGCACTCGAAAAGGGATACGGTCACCCCTCCACTTT
CDR3 protein: CASTRKGIRSPLHF

CDR3 length: 13
V gene: TRBV19
clone size: few
D gene: NA
J gene: TRBJ1-1
CDR3 DNA: TGTGCCAGTAGTATTCGCGGGGGTACTGAAGCTTTCTTT
CDR3 protein: CASSIRGGTEAFF

CDR3 length: 15
V gene: TRBV19
clone size: few
D gene: TRBD1
J gene: TRBJ1-1
CDR3 DNA: TGTGCCAGTAGTGGACAGGGCCCATGGAACACTGAAGCTTTCTTT
CDR3 protein: CASSGQGPWNTEAFF

CDR3 length: 15
V gene: TRBV7-2
clone size: NA
D gene: NA
J gene: TRBJ2-1
CDR3 DNA: TGTGACAGCAGCTTAGACCCAGGGAAGTACAATGAGCAGTTCTTC
CDR3 protein: CDSSLDPGKYNEQFF

CDR3 length: 14
V gene: TRBV7-8
clone size: NA
D gene: NA
J gene: TRBJ1-1
CDR3 DNA: TGTGCCAGCAGCTCCCCTTACCCGGGGACTGAAGCTTTCTTT
CDR3 protein: CASSSPYPGTEAFF

CDR3 length: 20
V gene: TRBV7-8
clone size: few
D gene: TRBD2
J gene: TRBJ2-1
CDR3 DNA: TGTGCCAGCAGCCTTCGTCCAGGGACTAGCGGGAGGGAAACCTACAATGAGCAGTTCTTC
CDR3 protein: CASSLRPGTSGRETYNEQFF

CDR3 length: 14
V gene: TRBV28
clone size: few
D gene: NA
J gene: TRBJ1-1
CDR3 DNA: TGTGCCAGCACTCTGGCGGTGGAGAACACTGAAGCTTTCTTT
CDR3 protein: CASTLAVENTEAFF

CDR3 length: 14
V gene: TRBV19
clone size: many
D gene: TRBD1
J gene: TRBJ2-3
CDR3 DNA: TGTGCCAGTGGAGACAGGGGGAGCACAGATACGCAGTATTTT
CDR3 protein: CASGDRGSTDTQYF

CDR3 length: 15
V gene: TRBV28
clone size: few
D gene: NA
J gene: TRBJ1-3
CDR3 DNA: TGTGCCAGCAGTTTAGTGCAGGGTAGGGTAAACACCATATATTTT
CDR3 protein: CASSLVQGRVNTIYF

CDR3 length: 14
V gene: TRBV19
clone size: few
D gene: NA
J gene: TRBJ2-6
CDR3 DNA: TGTGCCAGTCCCCCATTAGCCGGGGCCAACGTCCTGACTTTC
CDR3 protein: CASPPLAGANVLTF

CDR3 length: 16
V gene: TRBV25-1
clone size: NA
D gene: TRBD1
J gene: TRBJ1-1
CDR3 DNA: TGTGCCAGCAGTGATTGGGGACAGGGGTTGGGCACTGAAGCTTTCTTT
CDR3 protein: CASSDWGQGLGTEAFF

CDR3 length: 15
V gene: TRBV28
clone size: NA
D gene: TRBD2
J gene: TRBJ2-2
CDR3 DNA: TGTGCCAGCAGTTTTGGGGGAGGGCCCACCGGGGAGCTGTTTTTT
CDR3 protein: CASSFGGGPTGELFF

CDR3 length: 13
V gene: TRBV5-1
clone size: few
D gene: NA
J gene: TRBJ2-7
CDR3 DNA: TGCGCCAGCAGCCCAGCTTACGACTACGAGCAGTACTTC
CDR3 protein: CASSPAYDYEQYF

CDR3 length: 15
V gene: TRBV24-1
clone size: few
D gene: TRBD1
J gene: TRBJ2-1
CDR3 DNA: TGTGCCACCAGTGACAGATCCTCAGGGGGAAATGAGCAGTTCTTC
CDR3 protein: CATSDRSSGGNEQFF

CDR3 length: 15
V gene: TRBV12-5
clone size: few
D gene: TRBD1
J gene: TRBJ1-2
CDR3 DNA: TGTGCTAGTGGTTTGGTACCTGGGACAGGCTATGGCTACACCTTC
CDR3 protein: CASGLVPGTGYGYTF

CDR3 length: 15
V gene: TRBV2
clone size: NA
D gene: NA
J gene: TRBJ1-1
CDR3 DNA: TGTGCCAGCACCCCATGGGGCAGGGGAGCTTCTGAAGCTTTCTTT
CDR3 protein: CASTPWGRGASEAFF

CDR3 length: 15
V gene: TRBV7-6
clone size: few
D gene: NA
J gene: TRBJ1-4
CDR3 DNA: TGTGCCAGCAGCTCCTTCGTCGGAAATGGGGAAAAACTGTTTTTT
CDR3 protein: CASSSFVGNGEKLFF

CDR3 length: 13
V gene: TRBV12-3/TRBV12-4
clone size: NA
D gene: NA
J gene: TRBJ1-1
CDR3 DNA: TGTGCCAGCAGTTTCGAAGGGACCACTGAAGCTTTCTTT
CDR3 protein: CASSFEGTTEAFF

CDR3 length: 16
V gene: TRBV13
clone size: NA
D gene: NA
J gene: TRBJ2-7
CDR3 DNA: TGTGCCAGCAGCTTAGGGGGGGGAGACAGTTCCTACGAGCAGTACTTC
CDR3 protein: CASSLGGGDSSYEQYF

CDR3 length: 16
V gene: TRBV7-2
clone size: many
D gene: NA
J gene: TRBJ1-1
CDR3 DNA: TGTGCCAGCAGCCCCCAACGACAGCTTACGAACACTGAAGCTTTCTTT
CDR3 protein: CASSPQRQLTNTEAFF

CDR3 length: 11
V gene: TRBV6-1
clone size: few
D gene: NA
J gene: TRBJ1-2
CDR3 DNA: TGTGCCAGCAGTGACGGGGGATTTGGGGGCTTC
CDR3 protein: CASSDGGFGGF

CDR3 length: 16
V gene: TRBV27
clone size: NA
D gene: TRBD1
J gene: TRBJ2-7
CDR3 DNA: TGTGCCAGCAGCCCCTTGTCGGGACAGGAGTCGTACGAGCAGTACTTC
CDR3 protein: CASSPLSGQESYEQYF

CDR3 length: 14
V gene: TRBV7-1
clone size: NA
D gene: NA
J gene: TRBJ1-1
CDR3 DNA: TGTGCCAGCAGCTACAATATCCGGGACACCGAAGCTTTCTTT
CDR3 protein: CASSYNIRDTEAFF

CDR3 length: 16
V gene: TRBV27
clone size: NA
D gene: NA
J gene: TRBJ1-5
CDR3 DNA: TGTGCCAGCAGCACCACCGGACGCGTTCCCGATCAGCCCCAGCATTTT
CDR3 protein: CASSTTGRVPDQPQHF

CDR3 length: 17
V gene: TRBV28
clone size: few
D gene: NA
J gene: TRBJ2-6
CDR3 DNA: TGTGCCAGCAGTTCCTACCTTGAACTTCCTGGGGCCAACGTCCTGACTTTC
CDR3 protein: CASSSYLELPGANVLTF

CDR3 length: 16
V gene: TRBV28
clone size: few
D gene: NA
J gene: TRBJ2-5
CDR3 DNA: TGTGCCAGCAATCCAACCGGGTCGGGGAGCCAAGAGACCCAGTACTTC
CDR3 protein: CASNPTGSGSQETQYF

CDR3 length: 16
V gene: TRBV7-2
clone size: few
D gene: NA
J gene: TRBJ1-1
CDR3 DNA: TGTGCCAGCAGCCCCCTCTCCTCGATCGTGAGCACTGAAGCTTTCTTT
CDR3 protein: CASSPLSSIVSTEAFF

CDR3 length: 13
V gene: TRBV5-5
clone size: few
D gene: NA
J gene: TRBJ1-2
CDR3 DNA: TGTGCCAGCAGCTTTTGGGGCTCGAACGGCTACACCTTC
CDR3 protein: CASSFWGSNGYTF

CDR3 length: 15
V gene: TRBV28
clone size: many
D gene: TRBD2
J gene: TRBJ2-2
CDR3 DNA: TGTGCCAGCATCCCCGGGGGGAGGGCGACCGGGGAGCTGTTTTTT
CDR3 protein: CASIPGGRATGELFF

CDR3 length: 13
V gene: TRBV7-4
clone size: few
D gene: NA
J gene: TRBJ2-4
CDR3 DNA: TGTGCCAGCAGCTTCGGTCCTTTAAACATTCAGTACTTC
CDR3 protein: CASSFGPLNIQYF

CDR3 length: 16
V gene: TRBV5-1
clone size: NA
D gene: NA
J gene: TRBJ1-1
CDR3 DNA: TGCGCCAGCAGCTTCGACCTGGGACGGGCGAACACTGAAGCTTTCTTT
CDR3 protein: CASSFDLGRANTEAFF

CDR3 length: 15
V gene: TRBV7-3
clone size: few
D gene: TRBD1
J gene: TRBJ1-1
CDR3 DNA: TGTGCCAGCAGCCCATCGGCACAGGGGAGGACTGAAGCTTTCTTT
CDR3 protein: CASSPSAQGRTEAFF

CDR3 length: 13
V gene: TRBV29-1
clone size: NA
D gene: TRBD1
J gene: TRBJ1-2
CDR3 DNA: TGCAGCGTAAAGGACAGGGAGGTGAATGGCTACACCTTC
CDR3 protein: CSVKDREVNGYTF

CDR3 length: 16
V gene: TRBV28
clone size: NA
D gene: TRBD1
J gene: TRBJ1-2
CDR3 DNA: TGTGCCAGCAGTTCTCCCGGGACAGAGTCAAACTATGGCTACACCTTC
CDR3 protein: CASSSPGTESNYGYTF

CDR3 length: 13
V gene: TRBV2
clone size: NA
D gene: NA
J gene: TRBJ2-3
CDR3 DNA: TGTGCCAGCAGATGGACTTTCACAGATACGCAGTATTTT
CDR3 protein: CASRWTFTDTQYF